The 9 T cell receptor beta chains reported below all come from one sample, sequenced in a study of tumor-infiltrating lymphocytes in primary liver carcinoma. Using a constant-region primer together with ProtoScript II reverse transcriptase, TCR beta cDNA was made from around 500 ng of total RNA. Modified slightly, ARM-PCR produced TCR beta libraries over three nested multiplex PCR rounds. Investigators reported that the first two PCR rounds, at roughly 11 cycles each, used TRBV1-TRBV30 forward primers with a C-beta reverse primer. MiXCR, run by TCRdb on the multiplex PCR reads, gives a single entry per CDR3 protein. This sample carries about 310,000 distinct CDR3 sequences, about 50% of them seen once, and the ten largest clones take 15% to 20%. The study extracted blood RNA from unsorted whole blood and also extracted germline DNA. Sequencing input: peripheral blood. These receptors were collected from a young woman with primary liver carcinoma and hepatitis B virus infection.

CDR3 coding DNA: TGTGCCAGCAGTTTAGCGGGAGGGCCTTTTTCAACAGAGACCCAGTACTTC. Encoded protein: CASSLAGGPFSTETQYF. This chain links TRBV6-5 with TRBJ2-5; 11 bases line up with TRBD2. The CDR3 is 17 residues long. V dropped 4 bases and J dropped 4; count of bases not matched to a gene: 11. Germline V gene sequence: CDR1 MNHEY, CDR2 SVGAGI.

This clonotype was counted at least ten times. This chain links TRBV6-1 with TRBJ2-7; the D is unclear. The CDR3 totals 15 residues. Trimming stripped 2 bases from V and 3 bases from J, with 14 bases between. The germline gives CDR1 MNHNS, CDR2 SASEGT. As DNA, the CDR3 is TGTGCCAGCAGTGAAATGGCAGCAAGAAGCTACGAGCAGTACTTC. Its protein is CASSEMAARSYEQYF.

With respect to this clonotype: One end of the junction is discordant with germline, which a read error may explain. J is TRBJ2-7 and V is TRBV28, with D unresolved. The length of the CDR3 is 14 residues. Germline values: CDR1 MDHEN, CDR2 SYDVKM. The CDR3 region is CASSIRSLTYEQYF. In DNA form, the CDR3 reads TGTGCCAGCAGTATTCGGAGCCTGACCTATGAGCAGTACTTC. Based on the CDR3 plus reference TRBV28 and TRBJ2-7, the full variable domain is DVKVTQSSRYLVKRTGEKVFLECVQDMDHENMFWYRQDPGLGLRLIYFSYDVKMKEKGDIPEGYSVSREKKERFSLILESASTNQTSMYLCASSIRSLTYEQYFGPGTRLTVT.

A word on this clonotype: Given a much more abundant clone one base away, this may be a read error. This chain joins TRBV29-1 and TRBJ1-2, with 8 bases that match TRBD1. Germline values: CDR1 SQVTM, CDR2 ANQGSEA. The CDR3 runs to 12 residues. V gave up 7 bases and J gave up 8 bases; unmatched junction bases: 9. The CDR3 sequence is CSGSGQGKGYTF. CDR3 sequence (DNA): TGCAGCGGATCAGGACAGGGCAAAGGCTACACCTTC.

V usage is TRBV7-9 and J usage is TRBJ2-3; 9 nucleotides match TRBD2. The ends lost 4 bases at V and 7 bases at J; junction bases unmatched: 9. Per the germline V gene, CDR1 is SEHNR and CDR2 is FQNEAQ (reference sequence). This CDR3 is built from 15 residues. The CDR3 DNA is TGTGCCAGCAGCTCTCGGACTAGCGTAACAAATACGCAGTATTTT. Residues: CASSSRTSVTNTQYF.

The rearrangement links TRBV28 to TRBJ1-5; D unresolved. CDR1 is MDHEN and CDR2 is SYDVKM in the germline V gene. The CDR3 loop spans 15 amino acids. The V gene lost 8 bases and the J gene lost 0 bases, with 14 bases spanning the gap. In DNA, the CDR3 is TGTGCCAGCGAGCCCGAGGGTTATAGCAATCAGCCCCAGCATTTT. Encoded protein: CASEPEGYSNQPQHF.

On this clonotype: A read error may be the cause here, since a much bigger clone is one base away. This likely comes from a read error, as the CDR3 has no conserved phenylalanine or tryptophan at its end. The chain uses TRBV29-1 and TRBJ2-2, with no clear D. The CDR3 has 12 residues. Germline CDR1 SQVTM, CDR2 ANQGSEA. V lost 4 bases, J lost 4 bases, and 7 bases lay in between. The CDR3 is CSVVRPTGELFI. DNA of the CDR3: TGCAGCGTTGTACGCCCCACCGGGGAGCTGTTTATT.

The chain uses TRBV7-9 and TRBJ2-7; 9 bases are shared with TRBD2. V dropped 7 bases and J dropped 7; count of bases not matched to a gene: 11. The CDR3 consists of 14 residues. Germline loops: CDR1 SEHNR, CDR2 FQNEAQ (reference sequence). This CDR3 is CASTPWTSVREQYF. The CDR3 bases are TGTGCCAGCACCCCATGGACTAGCGTAAGGGAGCAGTACTTC.

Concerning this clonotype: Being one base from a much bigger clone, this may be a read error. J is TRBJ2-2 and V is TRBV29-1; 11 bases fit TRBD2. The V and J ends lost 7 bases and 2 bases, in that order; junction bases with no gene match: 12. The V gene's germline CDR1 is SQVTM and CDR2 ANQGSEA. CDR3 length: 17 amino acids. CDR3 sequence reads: CSAGVAGGLPNTGELFF. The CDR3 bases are TGCAGCGCCGGAGTAGCGGGAGGGCTTCCAAACACCGGGGAGCTGTTTTTT.